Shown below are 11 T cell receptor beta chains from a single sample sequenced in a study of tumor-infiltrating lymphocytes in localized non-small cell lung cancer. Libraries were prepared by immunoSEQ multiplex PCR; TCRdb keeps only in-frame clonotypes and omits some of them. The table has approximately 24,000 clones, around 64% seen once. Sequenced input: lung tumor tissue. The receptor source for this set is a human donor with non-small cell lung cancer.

The CDR3, as DNA: TGCAGCGTTGGCGGTGACAGGGGGCTGAGCTCCTACGAGCAGTACTTC. This encodes CSVGGDRGLSSYEQYF. This chain joins TRBV29-1 and TRBJ2-5; 10 nucleotides agree with TRBD1. The end of the DNA fits TRBJ2-7 better, so the J call may be wrong. The CDR3 covers 16 residues. The germline CDR1 and CDR2 sequences are SQVTM and ANQGSEA.

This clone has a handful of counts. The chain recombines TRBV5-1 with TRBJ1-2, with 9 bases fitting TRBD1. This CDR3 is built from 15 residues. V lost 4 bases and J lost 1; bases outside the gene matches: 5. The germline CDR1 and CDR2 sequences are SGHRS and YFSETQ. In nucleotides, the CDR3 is TGCGCCAGCAGCACGGGGACAGGGTTTAACTATGGCTACACCTTC. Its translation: CASSTGTGFNYGYTF.

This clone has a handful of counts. The CDR3 loop reads CARSLVPGKFANTGELFF. Written as DNA, the CDR3 is TGTGCCAGAAGCTTGGTGCCGGGAAAGTTCGCGAACACCGGGGAGCTGTTTTTT. V usage is TRBV5-3 and J usage is TRBJ2-2; D is possibly TRBD2 (5 bases). TRBV5-3 belongs to the ORF category, with a function that is uncertain. This CDR3 has 18 residues. Trimming pared 0 bases from V and 0 bases from J, leaving 15 bases between.

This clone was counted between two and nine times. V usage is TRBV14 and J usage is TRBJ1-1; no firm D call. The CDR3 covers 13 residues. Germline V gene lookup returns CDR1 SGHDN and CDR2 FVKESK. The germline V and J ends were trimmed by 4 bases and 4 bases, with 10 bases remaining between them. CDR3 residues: CASSPTLGTEAFF. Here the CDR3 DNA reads TGTGCCAGCAGCCCTACTTTGGGCACTGAAGCTTTCTTT.

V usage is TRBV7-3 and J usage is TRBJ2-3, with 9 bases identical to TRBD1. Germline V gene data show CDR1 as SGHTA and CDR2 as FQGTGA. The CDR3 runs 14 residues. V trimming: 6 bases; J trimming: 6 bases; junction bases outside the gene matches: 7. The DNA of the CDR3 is TGTGCCAGCAGTCCGGACAGGGGCCGGGATACGCAGTATTTT. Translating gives CASSPDRGRDTQYF.

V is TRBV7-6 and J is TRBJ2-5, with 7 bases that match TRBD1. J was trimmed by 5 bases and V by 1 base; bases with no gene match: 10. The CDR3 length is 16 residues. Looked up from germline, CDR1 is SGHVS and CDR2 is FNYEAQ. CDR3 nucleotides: TGTGCCAGCAGCTTAGGTGTCGTAGGGGGCGGCGAGACCCAGTACTTC. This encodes CASSLGVVGGGETQYF.

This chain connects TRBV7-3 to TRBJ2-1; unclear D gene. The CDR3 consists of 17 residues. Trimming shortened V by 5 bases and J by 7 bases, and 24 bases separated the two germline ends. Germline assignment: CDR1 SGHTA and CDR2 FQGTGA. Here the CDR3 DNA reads TGTGCCAGCAGCCTCGTACCCTCTAGAGAAGGATTGAATGAGCAGTTCTTC. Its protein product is CASSLVPSREGLNEQFF.

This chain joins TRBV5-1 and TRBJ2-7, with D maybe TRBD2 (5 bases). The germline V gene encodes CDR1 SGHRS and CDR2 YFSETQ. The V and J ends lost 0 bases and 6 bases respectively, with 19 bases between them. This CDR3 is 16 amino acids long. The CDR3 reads CASSLDVSDDMAEQYF. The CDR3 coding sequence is TGCGCCAGCAGCTTGGACGTTAGCGACGATATGGCCGAGCAGTACTTC.

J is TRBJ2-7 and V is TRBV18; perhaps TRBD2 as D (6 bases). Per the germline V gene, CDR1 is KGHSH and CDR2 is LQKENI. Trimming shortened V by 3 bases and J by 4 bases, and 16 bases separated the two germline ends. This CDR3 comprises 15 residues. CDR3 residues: CASSPGSRALYEQYF. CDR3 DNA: TGTGCCAGCTCACCCGGGAGTAGGGCGCTATACGAGCAGTACTTC.

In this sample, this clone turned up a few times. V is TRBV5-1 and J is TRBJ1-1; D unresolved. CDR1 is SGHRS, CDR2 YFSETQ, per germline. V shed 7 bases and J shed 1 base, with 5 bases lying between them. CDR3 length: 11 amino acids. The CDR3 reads CASRQNTEAFF. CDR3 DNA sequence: TGCGCCAGCCGACAGAACACTGAAGCTTTCTTT.

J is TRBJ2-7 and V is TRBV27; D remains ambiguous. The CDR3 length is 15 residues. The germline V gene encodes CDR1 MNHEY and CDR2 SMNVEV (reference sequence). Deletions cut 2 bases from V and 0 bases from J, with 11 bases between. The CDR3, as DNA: TGTGCCAGCAGTTTAGCGCTATCAAGCTCCTACGAGCAGTACTTC. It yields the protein CASSLALSSSYEQYF.